Listed here are 8 T cell receptor beta chains from one sample, sequenced in a study of cytomegalovirus exposure and HLA in healthy donors. In the PCR, 60 Vbeta and 13 Jbeta primers were used. Here immunoSEQ multiplex PCR was the method, and the copy in TCRdb shows in-frame clones only, minus some. The repertoire has about 120,000 clones, around 77% of them found once; the top ten carry under 6.5%. Sample: PBMCs. The receptors were gathered from a man younger than 35 in good health and CMV-seropositive.

The chain recombines TRBV21-1 with TRBJ2-7; the D call of TRBD1 is as the table states it, not checked on the DNA. TRBV21-1 is classified as a pseudogene. The CDR3 length is 14 residues. This CDR3 reads CASSLQESSYEQYF. CDR3 DNA: TGTGCCAGCAGCTTACAGGAGAGCTCCTACGAGCAGTACTTC.

The rearrangement joins TRBV25-1 to TRBJ2-7, with TRBD2 identical over 15 bases. Germline V gene data show CDR1 as MGHDK and CDR2 as SYGVNS. V was clipped by 3 bases and J by 5 bases; unmatched bases: 2. The CDR3 runs to 15 residues. CDR3 protein: CASSEGLAGGHEQYF. Here the CDR3 DNA reads TGTGCCAGCAGTGAGGGACTAGCGGGGGGACACGAGCAGTACTTC.

The chain employs TRBV4-1 and TRBJ2-1; tentatively, D is TRBD2 (5 bases). Germline V CDR1 and CDR2: MGHRA, YSYEKL. With 3 bases removed from V and 9 bases from J, the gap between germline ends came to 21 bases. The CDR3 is 16 residues long. CDR3 bases: TGCGCCAGCAGCCAGGTTCAACTAGTAGGCTTGAGTGAGCAGTTCTTC. Translated: CASSQVQLVGLSEQFF.

V is TRBV7-3 and J is TRBJ2-3; D not certain. There are 13 residues in the CDR3. Germline values: CDR1 SGHTA, CDR2 FQGTGA. Trimming left V 5 bases short and J 0 bases short, with 6 bases between. This CDR3 is CASSPPSTDTQYF. The CDR3 DNA sequence: TGTGCCAGCAGCCCTCCTAGCACAGATACGCAGTATTTT.

J is TRBJ1-5 and V is TRBV28; possible D gene TRBD1, 5 bases. CDR1 and CDR2 (germline): MDHEN, SYDVKM. V was trimmed by 5 bases and J by 5 bases, leaving 16 bases between them. The CDR3 runs to 15 residues. The CDR3 protein is CASSPPPGLYQPQHF. CDR3 sequence (DNA): TGTGCCAGCAGTCCTCCCCCGGGACTTTATCAGCCCCAGCATTTT.

Worth noting for this clone: One end of the junction is discordant with germline, which a read error may explain. The gene calls are TRBV19 and TRBJ1-4; 7 positions agree with TRBD1. The CDR3 is made up of 15 amino acids. Germline V gene sequence: CDR1 LNHDA, CDR2 SQIVND (reference sequence). The CDR3 DNA reads TGTGCCGGTAGTAGTAGGGGGCTGGGAACTGAAAAACTGTTTTTT. As protein: CAGSSRGLGTEKLFF.

The gene calls are TRBV4-1 and TRBJ2-1; TRBD2 aligns across 7 bases. J gave up 10 bases and V 0 bases, and 6 bases lay outside the gene matches. The CDR3 contains 14 residues. Germline V CDR1 and CDR2: MGHRA, YSYEKL. CDR3 sequence (DNA): TGCGCCAGCAGCCAAGAGGGGGGAGGGAACGAGCAGTTCTTC. The encoded protein is CASSQEGGGNEQFF.

The chain uses TRBV27 and TRBJ2-1; D is perhaps TRBD2 (5 bases). Trimming cost V 5 bases and J 0 bases, with 11 bases left between them. Germline lookup yields CDR1 MNHEY and CDR2 SMNVEV (reference sequence). The CDR3 totals 15 residues. The CDR3 protein is CASSAGRGSYNEQFF. The DNA for the CDR3 is TGTGCCAGCAGTGCGGGCCGGGGCTCCTACAATGAGCAGTTCTTC.